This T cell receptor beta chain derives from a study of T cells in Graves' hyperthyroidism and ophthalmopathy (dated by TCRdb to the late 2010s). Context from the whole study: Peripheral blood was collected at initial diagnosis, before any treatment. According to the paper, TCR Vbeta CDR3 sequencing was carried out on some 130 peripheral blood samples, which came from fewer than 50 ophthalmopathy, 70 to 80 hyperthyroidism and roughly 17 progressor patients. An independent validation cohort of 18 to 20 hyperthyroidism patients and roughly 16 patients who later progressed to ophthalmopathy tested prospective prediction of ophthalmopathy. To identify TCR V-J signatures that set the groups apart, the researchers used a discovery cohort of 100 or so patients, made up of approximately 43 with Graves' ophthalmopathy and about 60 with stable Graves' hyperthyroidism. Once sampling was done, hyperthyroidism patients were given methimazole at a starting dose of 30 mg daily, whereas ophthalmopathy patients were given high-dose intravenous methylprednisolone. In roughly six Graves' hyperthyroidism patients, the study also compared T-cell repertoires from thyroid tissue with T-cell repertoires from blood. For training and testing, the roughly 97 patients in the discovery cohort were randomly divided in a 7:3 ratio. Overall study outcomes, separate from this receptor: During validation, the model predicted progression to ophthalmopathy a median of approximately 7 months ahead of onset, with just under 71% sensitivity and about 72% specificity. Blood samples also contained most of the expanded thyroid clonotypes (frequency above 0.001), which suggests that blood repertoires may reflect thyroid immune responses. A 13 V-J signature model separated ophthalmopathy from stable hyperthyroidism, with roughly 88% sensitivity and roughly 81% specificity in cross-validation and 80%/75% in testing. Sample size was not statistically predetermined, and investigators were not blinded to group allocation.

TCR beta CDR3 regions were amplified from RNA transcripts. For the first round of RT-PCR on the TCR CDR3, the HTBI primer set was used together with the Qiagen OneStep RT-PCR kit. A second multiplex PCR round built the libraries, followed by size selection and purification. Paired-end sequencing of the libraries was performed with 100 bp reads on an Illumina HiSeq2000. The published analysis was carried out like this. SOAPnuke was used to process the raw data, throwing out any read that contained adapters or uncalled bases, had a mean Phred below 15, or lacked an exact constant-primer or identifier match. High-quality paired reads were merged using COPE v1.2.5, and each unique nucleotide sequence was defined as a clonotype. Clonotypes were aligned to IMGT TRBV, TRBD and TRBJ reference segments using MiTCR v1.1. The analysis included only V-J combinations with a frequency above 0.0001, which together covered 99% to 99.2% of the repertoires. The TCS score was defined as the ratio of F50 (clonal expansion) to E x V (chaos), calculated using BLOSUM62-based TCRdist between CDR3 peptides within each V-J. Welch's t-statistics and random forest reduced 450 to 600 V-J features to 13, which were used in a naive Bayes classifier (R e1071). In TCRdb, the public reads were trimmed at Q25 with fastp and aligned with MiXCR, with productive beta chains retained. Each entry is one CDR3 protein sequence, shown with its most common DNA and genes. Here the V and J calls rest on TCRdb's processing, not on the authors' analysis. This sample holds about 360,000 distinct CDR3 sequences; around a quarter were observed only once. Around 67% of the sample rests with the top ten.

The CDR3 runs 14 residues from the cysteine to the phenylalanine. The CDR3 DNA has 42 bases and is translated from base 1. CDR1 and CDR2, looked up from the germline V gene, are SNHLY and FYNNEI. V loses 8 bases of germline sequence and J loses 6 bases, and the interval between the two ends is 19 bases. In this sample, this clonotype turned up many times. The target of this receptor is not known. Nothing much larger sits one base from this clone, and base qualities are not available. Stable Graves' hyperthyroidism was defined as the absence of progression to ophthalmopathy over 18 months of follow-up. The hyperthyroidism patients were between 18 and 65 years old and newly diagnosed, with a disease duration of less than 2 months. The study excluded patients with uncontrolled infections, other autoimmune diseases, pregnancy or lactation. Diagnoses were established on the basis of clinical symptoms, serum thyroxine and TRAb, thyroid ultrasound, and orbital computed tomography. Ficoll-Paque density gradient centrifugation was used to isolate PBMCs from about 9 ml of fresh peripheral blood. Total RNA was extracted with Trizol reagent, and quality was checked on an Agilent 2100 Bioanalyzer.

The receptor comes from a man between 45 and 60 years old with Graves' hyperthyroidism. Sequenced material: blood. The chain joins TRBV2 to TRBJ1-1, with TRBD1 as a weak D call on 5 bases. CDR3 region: CASSPGPGNSEAFF. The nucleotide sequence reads TGTGCCAGCTCCCCGGGTCCAGGGAATTCTGAAGCTTTCTTT.